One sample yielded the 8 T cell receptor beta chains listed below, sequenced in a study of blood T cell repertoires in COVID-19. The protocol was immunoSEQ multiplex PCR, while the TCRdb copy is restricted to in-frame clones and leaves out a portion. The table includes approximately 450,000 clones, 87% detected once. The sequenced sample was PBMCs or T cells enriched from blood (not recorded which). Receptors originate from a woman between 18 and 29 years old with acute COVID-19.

In nucleotides, the CDR3 is TGTGCCAGCAGTGAAGGAAGCGGGGGGTCCGGGGAGCTGTTTTTT. Translated: CASSEGSGGSGELFF. The rearrangement links TRBV6-4 to TRBJ2-2; 9 bases agree with TRBD2. J gave up 6 bases and V 3 bases, and 5 bases lay outside the gene matches. CDR3 length: 15 residues. Germline assignment: CDR1 MRHNA and CDR2 SNTAGT.

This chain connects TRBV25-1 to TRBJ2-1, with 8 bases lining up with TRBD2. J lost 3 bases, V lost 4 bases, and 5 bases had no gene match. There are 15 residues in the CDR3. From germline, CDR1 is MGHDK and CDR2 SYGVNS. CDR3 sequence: CASSGSGSYYNEQFF. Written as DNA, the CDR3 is TGTGCCAGCAGTGGAAGCGGGAGTTACTACAATGAGCAGTTCTTC. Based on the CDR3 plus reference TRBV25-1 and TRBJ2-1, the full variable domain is EADIYQTPRYLVIGTGKKITLECSQTMGHDKMYWYQQDPGMELHLIHYSYGVNSTEKGDLSSESTVSRIRTEHFPLTLESARPSHTSQYLCASSGSGSYYNEQFFGPGTRLTVL.

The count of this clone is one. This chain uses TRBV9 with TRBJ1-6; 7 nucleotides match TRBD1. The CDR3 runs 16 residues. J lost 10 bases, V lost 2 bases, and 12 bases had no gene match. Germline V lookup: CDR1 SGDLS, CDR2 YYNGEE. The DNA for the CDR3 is TGTGCCAGCAGCGTCGGGACTCAGGGGGAAGGGTCACCCCTCCACTTT. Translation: CASSVGTQGEGSPLHF. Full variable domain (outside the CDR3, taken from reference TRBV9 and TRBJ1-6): DSGVTQTPKHLITATGQRVTLRCSPRSGDLSVYWYQQSLDQGLQFLIQYYNGEERAKGNILERFSAQQFPDLHSELNLSSLELGDSALYFCASSVGTQGEGSPLHFGNGTRLTVT.

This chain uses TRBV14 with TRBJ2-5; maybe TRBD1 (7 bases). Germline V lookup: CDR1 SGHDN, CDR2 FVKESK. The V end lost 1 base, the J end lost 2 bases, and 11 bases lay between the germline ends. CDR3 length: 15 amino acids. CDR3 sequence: CASSQGRDRQETQYF. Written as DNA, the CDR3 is TGTGCCAGCAGCCAAGGGCGGGACAGACAAGAGACCCAGTACTTC.

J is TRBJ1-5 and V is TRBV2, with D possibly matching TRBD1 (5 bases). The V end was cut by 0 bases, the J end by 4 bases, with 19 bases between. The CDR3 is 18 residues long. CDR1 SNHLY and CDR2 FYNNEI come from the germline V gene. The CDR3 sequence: CASSEARGRGRGNQPQHF. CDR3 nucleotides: TGTGCCAGCAGTGAAGCCCGGGGGAGGGGTCGGGGTAATCAGCCCCAGCATTTT.

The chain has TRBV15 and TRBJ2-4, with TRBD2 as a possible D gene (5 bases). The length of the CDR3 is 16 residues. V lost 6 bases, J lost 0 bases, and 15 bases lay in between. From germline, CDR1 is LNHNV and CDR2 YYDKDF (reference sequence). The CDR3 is CATRDERRLAKNIQYF. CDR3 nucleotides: TGTGCCACCAGAGATGAGCGGCGACTAGCCAAAAACATTCAGTACTTC. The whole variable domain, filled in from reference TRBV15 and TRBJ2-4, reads DAMVIQNPRYQVTQFGKPVTLSCSQTLNHNVMYWYQQKSSQAPKLLFHYYDKDFNNEADTPDNFQSRRPNTSFCFLDIRSPGLGDTAMYLCATRDERRLAKNIQYFGAGTRLSVL.

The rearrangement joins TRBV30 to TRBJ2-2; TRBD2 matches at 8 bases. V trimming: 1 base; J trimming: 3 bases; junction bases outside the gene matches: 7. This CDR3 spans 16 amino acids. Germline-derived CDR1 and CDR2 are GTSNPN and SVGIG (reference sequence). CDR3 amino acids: CAWSGLAGRDTGELFF. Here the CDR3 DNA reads TGTGCCTGGAGTGGCTTAGCGGGACGGGACACCGGGGAGCTGTTTTTT.

Here the CDR3 DNA reads TGTGCCAGCAGCCCTTCCGACAGCAGCAATCAGCCCCAGCATTTT. Translation: CASSPSDSSNQPQHF. This chain joins TRBV4-2 and TRBJ1-5; possible D gene TRBD1, 5 bases. The CDR3 totals 15 residues. Germline CDR1 and CDR2: LGHNA and YNFKEQ. With 4 bases removed from V and 1 base from J, the gap between germline ends came to 11 bases.